This T cell receptor (beta chain) was found in a study of blood T cell repertoires in COVID-19. Study details: The United States, Italy and Spain provided the acute and convalescent COVID-19 samples. The analysed material was cDNA or gDNA that came from T cells, B-cell-depleted T cells, or PBMCs.

In the original workflow: The authors estimated nucleated cell counts from reference gene primer amplification. The repertoire was sequenced with immunoSEQ multiplex PCR; TCRdb's copy has only in-frame clones and lacks some. That table is the source of V, J and clone size, and D and trimming were worked out from the DNA. Among 84,000 or so clones listed, over 80% were seen once. V lost 4 bases, J lost 0 bases, and 18 bases lay in between. Germline V gene sequence: CDR1 KGHDR, CDR2 SFDVKD. The CDR3 length is 19 residues. The source is a woman aged 55-69 years with active COVID-19. The sequencing sample was made of peripheral blood. The chain recombines TRBV24-1 with TRBJ2-6; perhaps TRBD1 as D (6 bases). The CDR3 region has the DNA TGTGCCACCAGTGACCCCCGTACGACAGGAGTCTCTGGGGCCAACGTCCTGACTTTC. Encoded protein: CATSDPRTTGVSGANVLTF.